These 23 T cell receptor beta chains originate from one sample sequenced in a study of CD8+ T cells in alopecia areata. Treatment specified: oral pan-JAK inhibitor, 5-10 mg twice daily. Extraction of RNA preceded its reverse transcription into cDNA, which served as the sequencing template. Some clones are missing from TCRdb's copy, which holds only in-frame ones; the method was immunoSEQ multiplex PCR. The sample shows about 200,000 clones, 55% to 75% of them seen only once. Sequenced here: CD4+ T cells sorted from blood, sampled at week 24, from a patient treated with tofacitinib. These receptors were collected from a human donor with alopecia areata.

The sample holds a few counts of this clone. The rearrangement joins TRBV30 to TRBJ2-7, with 7 bases that match TRBD2. The CDR3 loop spans 14 amino acids. With V trimmed by 4 bases and J by 0 bases, 6 bases remained unmatched. The germline gives CDR1 GTSNPN, CDR2 SVGIG (reference sequence). DNA of the CDR3: TGTGCCTGGACGCCGGGGGGTACCTCCTACGAGCAGTACTTC. It translates to CAWTPGGTSYEQYF.

The rearrangement joins TRBV7-9 to TRBJ2-5, with 7 nucleotides matching TRBD2. V dropped 5 bases and J dropped 4; count of bases not matched to a gene: 7. CDR3 size: 14 residues. In germline, CDR1 is SEHNR, CDR2 FQNEAQ (reference sequence). Here the CDR3 DNA reads TGTGCCAGCAGCACGGGGGGTGGTGCAGAGACCCAGTACTTC. This sequence encodes CASSTGGGAETQYF.

V is TRBV7-9 and J is TRBJ2-7, with TRBD2 matching 7 bases. CDR3 size: 16 residues. CDR1 and CDR2 from the germline V gene are SEHNR and FQNEAQ (reference sequence). V shed 5 bases, J shed 3 bases, and the junction held 13 bases outside the gene matches. The CDR3 sequence: CASSPLAGAIDYEQYF. The DNA of the CDR3 is TGTGCCAGCAGCCCCCTCGCGGGAGCGATTGACTACGAGCAGTACTTC.

This clone was observed a few times. The genes are TRBV7-9 and TRBJ1-2; unclear D gene. Trimming removed 1 base at V and 11 bases at J, with 17 bases between. Germline assignment: CDR1 SEHNR and CDR2 FQNEAQ (reference sequence). The CDR3 runs 14 residues. CDR3 DNA sequence: TGTGCCAGCAGCTTAGGCCCAGCCACCGCTCTTTACACCTTC. Translated, it gives CASSLGPATALYTF.

The CDR3 region is CASTLQGRSPLHF. For the CDR3, the DNA is TGTGCCAGCACGTTGCAGGGGAGGTCACCCCTCCACTTT. This sequence joins TRBV6-5 and TRBJ1-6; tentatively, D is TRBD1 (6 bases). CDR3 length equals 13 residues. Trimming stripped 7 bases from V and 10 bases from J, with 14 bases between. The germline V gene has CDR1 MNHEY and CDR2 SVGAGI.

This clone appeared a few times. The rearrangement links TRBV7-2 to TRBJ2-1; TRBD2 aligns across 10 bases. CDR1 and CDR2 from the germline V gene are SGHTA and FQGNSA. This CDR3 has 15 residues. V dropped 10 bases and J dropped 5; count of bases not matched to a gene: 11. This CDR3 reads CAIPRGGLADNEQFF. The CDR3 DNA reads TGTGCCATCCCAAGGGGTGGACTAGCGGACAATGAGCAGTTCTTC. The full variable domain, completed using reference TRBV7-2 and TRBJ2-1, is GAGVSQSPSNKVTEKGKDVELRCDPISGHTALYWYRQSLGQGLEFLIYFQGNSAPDKSGLPSDRFSAERTGGSVSTLTIQRTQQEDSAVYLCAIPRGGLADNEQFFGPGTRLTVL.

The rearrangement uses TRBV29-1 and TRBJ2-3, with 9 bases that match TRBD2. CDR1 and CDR2 (germline): SQVTM, ANQGSEA. J was trimmed by 7 bases and V by 6 bases; bases with no gene match: 8. CDR3 length: 13 amino acids. CDR3 in amino acids: CSVATGTSNTQYF. For the CDR3, the DNA is TGCAGCGTCGCTACCGGGACTAGCAATACGCAGTATTTT.

This clone occurred many times. The junction departs from the called germline gene at one end, perhaps through a read error. The CDR3 region is CASSPSTGTVGVF. CDR3 coding DNA: TGTGCCAGCTCACCCTCAACCGGGACCGTAGGAGTCTTC. The chain links TRBV18 to TRBJ1-2, with D possibly TRBD1 on 5 matching bases. The CDR3 contains 13 residues. Per germline, CDR1 KGHSH and CDR2 LQKENI.

There are a few counts of this clone. The genes are TRBV5-1 and TRBJ2-2; D unresolved. The CDR3 extends over 14 amino acids. CDR1 SGHRS and CDR2 YFSETQ come from the germline V gene. Trimming stripped 0 bases from V and 4 bases from J, with 7 bases between. Here the CDR3 reads CASSLEHFTGELFF. CDR3 DNA: TGCGCCAGCAGCTTGGAACATTTCACCGGGGAGCTGTTTTTT. Based on the CDR3 plus reference TRBV5-1 and TRBJ2-2, the full variable domain is KAGVTQTPRYLIKTRGQQVTLSCSPISGHRSVSWYQQTPGQGLQFLFEYFSETQRNKGNFPGRFSGRQFSNSRSEMNVSTLELGDSALYLCASSLEHFTGELFFGEGSRLTVL.

This clone was found once. The J gene is TRBJ2-1, the V gene TRBV29-1, with 10 bases aligning to TRBD1. Germline V lookup: CDR1 SQVTM, CDR2 ANQGSEA. This CDR3 region has 15 residues. The V gene end was trimmed by 6 bases and the J gene end by 9 bases; junction bases not matched to a gene: 14. The CDR3 nucleotides read TGCAGCGTCGCCGGGACAGGGGAGGGTACGGTTGAGCAGTTCTTC. This codes for CSVAGTGEGTVEQFF.

This clone was recorded only once. J is TRBJ1-1 and V is TRBV11-3; D uncertain. The V end lost 1 base, the J end lost 0 bases, and 9 bases lay between the germline ends. The V gene's germline CDR1 is SGHNT and CDR2 YENEEA. The CDR3 contains 15 residues. The CDR3: CASSLGAGLNTEAFF. Written as DNA, the CDR3 is TGTGCCAGCAGCTTAGGGGCCGGATTGAACACTGAAGCTTTCTTT.

The V call is TRBV5-6, the J call TRBJ2-3; 9 bases agree with TRBD1. The CDR3 is 17 amino acids. After removal of 1 base from V and 0 bases from J, the junction contained 6 bases not matched to a gene. The germline gives CDR1 SGHDT, CDR2 YYEEEE. CDR3: CASSLTRQGGSTDTQYF. The CDR3 DNA is TGTGCCAGCAGCTTGACCCGACAGGGGGGGAGCACAGATACGCAGTATTTT.

The genes are TRBV29-1 and TRBJ2-1, with 10 positions matching TRBD1. V dropped 7 bases and J dropped 7; count of bases not matched to a gene: 10. Per germline, CDR1 SQVTM and CDR2 ANQGSEA. The CDR3 has 14 amino acids. The DNA of the CDR3 is TGCAGCGACCACGCTAGGGGACAGGGGAATGAGCAGTTCTTC. Its protein is CSDHARGQGNEQFF.

The chain carries TRBV7-2 and TRBJ1-1; tentatively, D is TRBD1 (5 bases). This CDR3 has 15 amino acids. V lost 5 bases to trimming and J lost 1 base, with 14 bases between them. Germline V gene sequence: CDR1 SGHTA, CDR2 FQGNSA. The CDR3: CASSPHSGGNTEAFF. The CDR3 nucleotides are TGTGCCAGCAGCCCTCATTCTGGGGGGAACACTGAAGCTTTCTTT.

The chain employs TRBV5-6 and TRBJ2-3; possible D gene TRBD1, 5 bases. Looked up from germline, CDR1 is SGHDT and CDR2 is YYEEEE. Trimming removed 5 bases at V and 0 bases at J, with 16 bases between. The length of the CDR3 is 16 residues. CDR3 in amino acids: CASRVDHGHSTDTQYF. The CDR3 bases are TGTGCCAGCAGAGTGGACCACGGACATAGCACAGATACGCAGTATTTT.

The chain carries TRBV2 and TRBJ2-7, with a weak D call TRBD1 (6 bases). The germline V gene encodes CDR1 SNHLY and CDR2 FYNNEI. The V gene lost 5 bases and the J gene lost 13 bases, with 18 bases spanning the gap. CDR3 length equals 12 residues. CDR3 amino acids: CASSTQTGQFYF. DNA of the CDR3: TGTGCCAGCAGTACACAGACAGGCCAATTTTACTTC. Full variable domain (rest looked up from reference TRBV2 and TRBJ2-7): EPEVTQTPSHQVTQMGQEVILRCVPISNHLYFYWYRQILGQKVEFLVSFYNNEISEKSEIFDDQFSVERPDGSNFTLKIRSTKLEDSAMYFCASSTQTGQFYFGPGTRLTVT.

CDR3 nucleotide sequence: TGTGCCAGCAGCTACGGACCCTACCAAAGGTCCTACAATGAGCAGTTCTTC. It encodes CASSYGPYQRSYNEQFF. The chain carries TRBV11-2 and TRBJ2-1; no clear D gene. This CDR3 is built from 17 residues. Trimming left V 4 bases short and J 1 base short, with 17 bases between. Germline CDR1 and CDR2: SGHAT and FQNNGV.

The chain links TRBV19 to TRBJ1-5, with TRBD1 matching 11 bases. The CDR3 covers 14 residues. The junction had 2 bases not matched to a gene; V was cut back by 5 bases and J by 5 bases. Germline lookup yields CDR1 LNHDA and CDR2 SQIVND (reference sequence). Written as DNA, the CDR3 is TGTGCCAGTAGTGGGACAGGGGGTTATCAGCCCCAGCATTTT. Amino acid sequence: CASSGTGGYQPQHF.

The V gene is TRBV4-2, the J gene TRBJ1-5; the D is unclear. The CDR3 consists of 15 residues. Per the germline V gene, CDR1 is LGHNA and CDR2 is YNFKEQ. V lost 0 bases and J lost 3, with 9 bases in between. As DNA, the CDR3 is TGTGCCAGCAGCCAAGATGGAAGGGCCAATCAGCCCCAGCATTTT. Translating it yields CASSQDGRANQPQHF.

This clone occurred a few times. The V call is TRBV5-1, the J call TRBJ2-1; 14 bases map to TRBD2. Germline assignment: CDR1 SGHRS and CDR2 YFSETQ. J gave up 9 bases and V 5 bases, and 10 bases lay outside the gene matches. The CDR3 loop spans 16 amino acids. The CDR3 is CASSAGTSGGLGEQFF. CDR3 in DNA: TGCGCCAGCAGTGCGGGGACTAGCGGGGGACTCGGTGAGCAGTTCTTC. Supplemented by reference TRBV5-1 and TRBJ2-1, the full variable domain reads KAGVTQTPRYLIKTRGQQVTLSCSPISGHRSVSWYQQTPGQGLQFLFEYFSETQRNKGNFPGRFSGRQFSNSRSEMNVSTLELGDSALYLCASSAGTSGGLGEQFFGPGTRLTVL.

This clone appeared a few times. The J gene is TRBJ2-3, the V gene TRBV5-1; a possible D gene is TRBD2 (5 bases). This CDR3 is built from 16 residues. In germline, CDR1 is SGHRS, CDR2 YFSETQ. V was clipped by 0 bases and J by 1 base, with 12 bases between them. This CDR3 is CASSLAGSRGTDTQYF. The CDR3 DNA sequence: TGCGCCAGCAGCTTGGCGGGGTCTCGTGGCACAGATACGCAGTATTTT. Looking up the rest from reference TRBV5-1 and TRBJ2-3 gives the full variable domain: KAGVTQTPRYLIKTRGQQVTLSCSPISGHRSVSWYQQTPGQGLQFLFEYFSETQRNKGNFPGRFSGRQFSNSRSEMNVSTLELGDSALYLCASSLAGSRGTDTQYFGPGTRLTVL.

There are a few counts of this clone. The CDR3: CSALEGQGRNEQFF. For the CDR3, the DNA is TGCAGCGCCCTCGAGGGACAGGGAAGGAATGAGCAGTTCTTC. The V gene is TRBV29-1, the J gene TRBJ2-1, with TRBD1 identical over 9 bases. The germline V gene has CDR1 SQVTM and CDR2 ANQGSEA. The CDR3 covers 14 residues. The trim removed 7 bases at V and 7 bases at J, leaving 11 bases unmatched.

The chain uses TRBV7-2 and TRBJ2-5; 9 nucleotides line up with TRBD1. This CDR3 has 15 amino acids. V shed 5 bases and J 4 bases; nucleotides not matched to a gene: 8. Per the germline V gene, CDR1 is SGHTA and CDR2 is FQGNSA. The CDR3 sequence is CASSPGDRVSETQYF. In nucleotides, the CDR3 is TGTGCCAGCAGCCCAGGGGACAGGGTATCAGAGACCCAGTACTTC.